Included here is one T cell receptor (beta chain) sequence, with context. The data belong to a study of blood T cell repertoires in COVID-19. Overall study: Sources were T cells, B-cell-depleted T cells, or PBMCs; the material itself was cDNA or gDNA.

This CDR3 spans 16 amino acids. Trimming stripped 5 bases from V and 0 bases from J, with 14 bases between. CDR1 SGHDT and CDR2 YYEEEE come from the germline V gene. How the authors handled the data: Estimates of nucleated cell counts were drawn from the amplification of reference gene primers. Data came from immunoSEQ multiplex PCR; TCRdb stores just in-frame clones and leaves some out. Clonal size and the V and J genes are those of that table, whereas D and trimming came from the DNA. This repertoire shows hundreds of thousands of clones, 81% found once; its top ten account for 7.5% to 9%. Sequencing used peripheral blood. The rearrangement joins TRBV5-6 to TRBJ2-2; D perhaps matches TRBD2 (6 bases). The TCR originated in a woman of 80 years or more with acute or convalescent COVID-19. The CDR3 protein is CASRAGWNTNTGELFF. The DNA for the CDR3 is TGTGCCAGCAGGGCGGGGTGGAACACGAACACCGGGGAGCTGTTTTTT.